This T cell receptor beta chain was profiled in a study of blood T cell repertoires in COVID-19 (dated by TCRdb to the early 2020s). For the study in its entirety: Samples from collaborators originated in the United States, Italy and Spain and spanned both the acute and convalescent phases of COVID-19. The material from the prospective study consisted of cDNA or gDNA derived from T cells, B-cell-depleted T cells, or PBMCs. Subjects who had been exposed to COVID-19, were actively infected with it, or had recovered from it provided the deeply sampled blood TCRbeta repertoires that made up the dataset. The repertoires were made available in a free public database intended to serve as a resource for research on the immune response to SARS-CoV-2. The samples were drawn from the first 160 participants of the ongoing ImmuneRACE study and from 950 to 1,500 subjects provided by 6 global collaborators. Nearly every sample came with metadata listing a de-identified subject ID, COVID-19 status, age in years and sex. Where HLA class I and class II types were available, the types were taken from metadata supplied by the sample provider, not from assay-based typing. Results and caveats for the whole study, not just this receptor: The quantity of clinical and demographic metadata differed by source and by participant and was supplied without curation.

Each collaborating institution followed its own protocols to collect whole blood in K2EDTA tubes. For TCRbeta analysis, collaborators shipped samples as frozen whole blood, isolated PBMCs, or DNA extracted from either of those sample types. TCRbeta CDR3 regions were amplified from genomic DNA using the immunoSEQ Assay, a bias-controlled multiplex PCR. As for the original processing: The number of nucleated cells in each sample was estimated from the amplification of reference gene primers within the assay. To quantify the absolute abundance of each unique TCRbeta CDR3 rearrangement, sequence reads were collapsed and filtered. For each sample, productive Simpson clonality was calculated by taking the square root of Simpson's diversity index across productive rearrangements. The clones in this table, taken by TCRdb from immuneACCESS, are in-frame only. Not every clone is retained; where verified, under half of the shortfall comes from an unresolved V gene, and the cause of the rest is unknown. For V, J and clone size, that table is used; D and trimming come from the DNA. This sample has approximately 210,000 clones in its table, and roughly nine tenths of those were observed once. Clones ranked in the top ten supply 1.5% to 2% of the sample.

Regarding this clone: The antigen it binds to is not known. Base quality data are lacking; no much larger clone is found one base away.

Measured from the cysteine to the phenylalanine, the CDR3 is 15 residues long. The only DNA kept is the CDR3, 45 bases in frame from the first base. Trimming leaves V shorter by 10 bases and J shorter by 6 bases, with the junction holding 14 bases beyond the gene matches. Looking up the germline V gene yields CDR1 SNHLY and CDR2 FYNNEI. The specimen sequenced was peripheral blood. The sequence came from a man between 40 and 49 years old with active or convalescent COVID-19. Recombination connected TRBV2 to TRBJ2-1; the junction holds 8 bases that match TRBD2. This receptor carries the CDR3 CAKDGAGVGRNEQFF. The DNA is TGTGCCAAGGATGGAGCGGGAGTGGGACGCAATGAGCAGTTCTTC.